Below, one T cell receptor beta chain is given with its context. Its antigen remains unidentified. The data stem from a study of T cell repertoires in cytomegalovirus infection. The CDR3 runs to 14 residues. Trimming shortened V by 6 bases and J by 0 bases, and 12 bases separated the two germline ends. Looked up from germline, CDR1 is GTSNPN and CDR2 is SVGIG (reference sequence). MiXCR, applied by TCRdb to the reads, yields one record per CDR3 protein. Here the sample spans 45,000 to 75,000 distinct CDR3 sequences, around 30% being singletons. The TCR comes from a human donor in good health (CMV status not recorded). Some clones in this sample may be carry-over from other donors' samples. The sample comprised PBMCs, sequenced either directly or after in vitro stimulation (not recorded which). The V gene is TRBV30, the J gene TRBJ2-1; D not certain. As DNA, the CDR3 is TGTGCCTGTCGATCCGAGCCCTCCTACAATGAGCAGTTCTTC. Protein sequence: CACRSEPSYNEQFF.